This T cell receptor (beta chain) was profiled in a study of vaccination effects on CD4 cells after COVID-19. Libraries were prepared by immunoSEQ multiplex PCR; TCRdb keeps only in-frame clonotypes and omits some of them. The sample records 84,000 or so clones, over 75% being singletons. The ViraFEST assay expanded antigen-specific CD4+ T cells with viral peptide pools before sequencing. Scientists isolated CD4+ T cells after an approximately 10-day culture period ended. Each participant was given two doses of one vaccine (BNT162b2 or mRNA-1273). Each culture had half its medium swapped for IL-2 medium on days 3 and 7. This clone was seen only a few times. The antigen is unknown. V was cut by 1 base and J by 1 base, with 8 bases left in between. Germline V gives CDR1 SEHNR, CDR2 FQNEAQ (reference sequence). The CDR3 runs to 15 residues.

The sequence was obtained from a human donor who received a COVID-19 vaccine. The chain uses TRBV7-9 and TRBJ1-3, with D tentatively TRBD1 (5 bases). The source was CD4+ T cells from PBMCs cultured with HCoV-OC43 spike peptides, collected after COVID-19 vaccination. Subset described: HCoV-OC43 spike overlapping peptide pool stimulation. Written as DNA, the CDR3 is TGTGCCAGCAGCTTAGGCAGGGAGTCTGGAAACACCATATATTTT. It encodes CASSLGRESGNTIYF.